This is a list of T cell receptor beta chains from one sample in a study of technical replicates of blood from several donors. Profiled with immunoSEQ multiplex PCR; TCRdb holds only in-frame clones, not every one. This table has more than 90,000 clones, under 96% appearing once. The sequenced sample consisted of T cells isolated from PBMCs. All receptors come from a human donor in good health. Both conserved end residues are part of each CDR3. Fields, in order: clone size, D gene, V gene, J gene, CDR3 DNA, CDR3 protein. The D gene is left open where the match is weak. Rows give clone size only sometimes, using once, few, many, or a class for an expanded clone.

.	TRBD2	TRBV10-3	TRBJ2-3	TGTGCCATCAGTGAGGGGGGGACTAGCGGGAAAGGGAGCACAGATACGCAGTATTTT	CAISEGGTSGKGSTDTQYF
.	TRBD1	TRBV5-1	TRBJ1-2	TGCGCCAGCAACGTAGAGACAGGGGTCTATGGCTACACCTTC	CASNVETGVYGYTF
.	TRBD2	TRBV6-5	TRBJ2-5	TGTGCCAGCAGTTACCGACTAGCGGGGGGCAAAGAGACCCAGTACTTC	CASSYRLAGGKETQYF
.	.	TRBV29-1	TRBJ2-5	TGCAGCGTTCGGCGGGGGGACAGGGCGCTGCAAGAGACCCAGTACTTC	CSVRRGDRALQETQYF
.	TRBD2	TRBV5-1	TRBJ2-7	TGCGCCAGCAGCCCGGGGACTAGCGGGCCATTCTCCTACGAGCAGTACTTC	CASSPGTSGPFSYEQYF
once	.	TRBV5-4	TRBJ1-1	TGTGCCAGCAGCTTAATTCGGGGGACCTTAAACACTGAAGCTTTCTTT	CASSLIRGTLNTEAFF
.	TRBD2	TRBV6-1	TRBJ2-3	TGTGCCAGCAGTGGATCTAGCGGGGGCACAGATACGCAGTATTTT	CASSGSSGGTDTQYF
.	.	TRBV7-9	TRBJ1-1	TGTGCCAGCAGCCTAACGAACACTGAAGCTTTCTTT	CASSLTNTEAFF
.	.	TRBV28	TRBJ1-2	TGTGCCAGCAGTTTACCAGTTACTATCTATGGCTACACCTTC	CASSLPVTIYGYTF
.	TRBD1	TRBV18	TRBJ2-7	TGTGCCAGCTCACCAGGGGGACAGGGACTATACTCCTACGAGCAGTACTTC	CASSPGGQGLYSYEQYF
.	TRBD2	TRBV6-4	TRBJ2-3	TGTGCCAGCAGTGAGGGTAGCGGGGGGTCAGATACGCAGTATTTT	CASSEGSGGSDTQYF